This is a list of T cell receptor beta chains from one sample in a study of T cell responses to AZD1222 COVID-19 vaccine. Assay: immunoSEQ multiplex PCR; the TCRdb copy retains only in-frame clones and omits some. This table holds 100,000 to 140,000 clones, 89% found once. The starting material was peripheral blood, obtained on day 0 of AZD1222 vaccination. The origin of the receptors is an adult in good health. The CDR3 runs from the conserved cysteine through the conserved F or W. A D gene is named only where the DNA matches it firmly. Size tells how often a clone was seen (once, few, many) or the class of an expanded clone, and some rows leave it out.

d_call,clone_size,j_call,v_call,cdr3_aa,cdr3_nt
NA,NA,TRBJ2-3,TRBV9,CASSYVSTDTQYF,TGTGCCAGCAGCTATGTGAGCACAGATACGCAGTATTTT
NA,NA,TRBJ2-2,TRBV5-5,CASTTYTGELFF,TGTGCCAGCACCACGTACACCGGGGAGCTGTTTTTT
TRBD2,NA,TRBJ2-6,TRBV7-8,CASSALTSGRSGANVLTF,TGTGCCAGCAGCGCCTTGACTAGCGGGAGGTCCGGGGCCAACGTCCTGACTTTC
NA,NA,TRBJ1-2,TRBV28,CASSPGGSKSYGYTF,TGTGCCAGCAGCCCCGGCGGGTCCAAGAGTTATGGCTACACCTTC
NA,once,TRBJ1-2,TRBV19,CASSINSGIYGYTF,TGTGCCAGTAGTATTAATAGCGGCATCTATGGCTACACCTTC
NA,NA,TRBJ2-3,TRBV3-1/TRBV3-2,CASSWSGQSADTQYF,TGTGCCAGCAGCTGGAGTGGACAGTCGGCAGATACGCAGTATTTT
NA,few,TRBJ1-2,TRBV4-2,CASSQDDRNNYGYTF,TGTGCCAGCAGCCAAGATGACAGGAACAACTATGGCTACACCTTC
NA,NA,TRBJ1-2,TRBV24-1,CATRDGSNYGYTF,TGTGCCACCAGGGACGGTTCTAACTATGGCTACACCTTC
NA,NA,TRBJ2-3,TRBV10-2,CASKMGEAGTDTQYF,TGCGCCAGCAAAATGGGCGAAGCGGGCACAGATACGCAGTATTTT
TRBD1,NA,TRBJ2-2,TRBV5-1,CASSSSGTVTGELFF,TGCGCCAGCAGCTCCTCCGGGACAGTCACCGGGGAGCTGTTTTTT
NA,NA,TRBJ1-5,TRBV30,CAWAGLLNQPQHF,TGTGCCTGGGCGGGACTTCTCAATCAGCCCCAGCATTTT
NA,NA,TRBJ2-2,TRBV7-9,CASGAFEGTGELFF,TGTGCCAGCGGAGCATTTGAAGGCACCGGGGAGCTGTTTTTT
NA,NA,TRBJ2-1,TRBV6-5,CASSYSGVREQFF,TGTGCCAGCAGTTACTCGGGGGTTCGTGAGCAGTTCTTC
NA,NA,TRBJ1-6,TRBV27,CASSNPGRSYNSPLHF,TGTGCCAGCAGTAACCCCGGAAGGTCCTATAATTCACCCCTCCACTTT
NA,once,TRBJ2-7,TRBV27,CASSLSGARYEQYF,TGTGCCAGCAGTTTATCTGGGGCTCGCTACGAGCAGTACTTC
NA,NA,TRBJ2-7,TRBV30,CAWSLGEFGIYEQYF,TGTGCCTGGAGCCTAGGAGAATTCGGAATCTACGAGCAGTACTTC
TRBD2,few,TRBJ2-1,TRBV28,CASRPPQREGSNEQFF,TGTGCCAGCAGGCCTCCACAGCGGGAGGGGAGCAATGAGCAGTTCTTC
TRBD1,NA,TRBJ2-5,TRBV5-1,CASSLGTGGETQYF,TGCGCCAGCAGCCTGGGGACAGGGGGCGAGACCCAGTACTTC